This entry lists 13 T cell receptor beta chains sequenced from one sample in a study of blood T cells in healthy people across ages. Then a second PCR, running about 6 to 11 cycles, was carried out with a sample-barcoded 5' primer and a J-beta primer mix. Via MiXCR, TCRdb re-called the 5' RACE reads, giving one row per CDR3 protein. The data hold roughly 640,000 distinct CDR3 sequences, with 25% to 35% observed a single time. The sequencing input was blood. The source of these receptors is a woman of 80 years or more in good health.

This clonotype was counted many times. The CDR3 sequence: CSVGRDEKLFF. The CDR3 DNA reads as TGCAGCGTTGGCAGGGACGAAAAACTGTTTTTT. The chain uses TRBV29-1 and TRBJ1-4; maybe TRBD1 (5 bases). The CDR3 contains 11 residues. CDR1 SQVTM and CDR2 ANQGSEA come from the germline V gene. The V end was cut by 4 bases, the J end by 8 bases, with 8 bases between.

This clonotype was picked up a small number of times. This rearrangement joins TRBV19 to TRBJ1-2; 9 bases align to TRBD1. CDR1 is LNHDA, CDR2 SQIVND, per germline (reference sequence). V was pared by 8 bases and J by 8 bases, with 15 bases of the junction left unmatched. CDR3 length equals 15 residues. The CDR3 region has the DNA TGTGCCAGTGTCCCGGGACAGGGAGAGCCTTGGGGCTACACCTTC. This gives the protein CASVPGQGEPWGYTF.

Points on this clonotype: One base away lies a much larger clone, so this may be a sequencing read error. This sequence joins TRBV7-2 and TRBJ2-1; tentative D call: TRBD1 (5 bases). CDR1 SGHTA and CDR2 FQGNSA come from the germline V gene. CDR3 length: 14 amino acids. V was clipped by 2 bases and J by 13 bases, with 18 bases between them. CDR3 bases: TGTGCCAGCAGCTTAATTGGGGCCCCAGAGACCCAGTTCTTC. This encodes CASSLIGAPETQFF. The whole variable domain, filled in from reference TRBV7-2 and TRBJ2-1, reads GAGVSQSPSNKVTEKGKDVELRCDPISGHTALYWYRQSLGQGLEFLIYFQGNSAPDKSGLPSDRFSAERTGGSVSTLTIQRTQQEDSAVYLCASSLIGAPETQFFGPGTRLTVL.

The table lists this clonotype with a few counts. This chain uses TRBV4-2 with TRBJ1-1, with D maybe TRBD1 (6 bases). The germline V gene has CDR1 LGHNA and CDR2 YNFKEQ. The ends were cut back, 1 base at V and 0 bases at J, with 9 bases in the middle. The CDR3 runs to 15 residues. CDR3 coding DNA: TGTGCCAGCAGCCAAGGGAACAGGGTGAACACTGAAGCTTTCTTT. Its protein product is CASSQGNRVNTEAFF.

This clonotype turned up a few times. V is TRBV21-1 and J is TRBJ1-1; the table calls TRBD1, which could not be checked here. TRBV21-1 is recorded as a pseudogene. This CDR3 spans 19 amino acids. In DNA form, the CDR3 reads TGTGCCAGCAGCAAATTAAGGCCGGCGCCTGGGTTCCTGGACACTGAAGCTTTCTTT. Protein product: CASSKLRPAPGFLDTEAFF.

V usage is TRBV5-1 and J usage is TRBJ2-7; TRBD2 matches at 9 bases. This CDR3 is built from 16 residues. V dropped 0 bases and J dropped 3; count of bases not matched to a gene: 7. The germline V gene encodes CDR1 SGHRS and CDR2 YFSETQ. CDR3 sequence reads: CASSLALAGTSYEQYF. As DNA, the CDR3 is TGCGCCAGCAGCTTGGCGCTAGCGGGAACAAGCTACGAGCAGTACTTC.

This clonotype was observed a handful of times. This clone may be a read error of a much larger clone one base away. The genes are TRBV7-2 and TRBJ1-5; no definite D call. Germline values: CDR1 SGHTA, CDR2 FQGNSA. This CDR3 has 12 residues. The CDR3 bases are TGTGTCAGCAGCTTAGCCGGTCAGCCCCAGCATTTT. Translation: CVSSLAGQPQHF.

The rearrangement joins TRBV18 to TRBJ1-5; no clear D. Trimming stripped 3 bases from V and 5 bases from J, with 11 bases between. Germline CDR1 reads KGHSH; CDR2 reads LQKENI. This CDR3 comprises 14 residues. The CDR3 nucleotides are TGTGCCAGCTCACCCCGGGGAGGAGATCAGCCCCAGCATTTT. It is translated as CASSPRGGDQPQHF.

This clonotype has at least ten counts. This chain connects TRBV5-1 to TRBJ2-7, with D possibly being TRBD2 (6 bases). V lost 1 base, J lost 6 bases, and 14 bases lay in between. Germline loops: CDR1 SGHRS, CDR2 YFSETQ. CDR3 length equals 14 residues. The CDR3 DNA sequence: TGCGCCAGCAGCTTGTCTGGCGGGGTAAGCGAGCAGTACTTC. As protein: CASSLSGGVSEQYF.

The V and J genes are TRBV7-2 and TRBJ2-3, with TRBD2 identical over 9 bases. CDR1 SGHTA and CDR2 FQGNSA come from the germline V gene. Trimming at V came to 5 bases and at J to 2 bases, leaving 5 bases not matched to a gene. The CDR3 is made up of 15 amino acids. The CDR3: CASSPREGPTDTQYF. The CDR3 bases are TGTGCCAGCAGCCCGCGGGAGGGCCCCACAGATACGCAGTATTTT.

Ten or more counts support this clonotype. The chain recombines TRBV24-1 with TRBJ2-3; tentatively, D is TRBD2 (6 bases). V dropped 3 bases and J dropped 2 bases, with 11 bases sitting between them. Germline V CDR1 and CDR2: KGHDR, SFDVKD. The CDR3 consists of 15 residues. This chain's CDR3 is CATSDLRRDTDTQYF. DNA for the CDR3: TGTGCCACCAGTGATCTGAGGCGGGACACAGATACGCAGTATTTT.

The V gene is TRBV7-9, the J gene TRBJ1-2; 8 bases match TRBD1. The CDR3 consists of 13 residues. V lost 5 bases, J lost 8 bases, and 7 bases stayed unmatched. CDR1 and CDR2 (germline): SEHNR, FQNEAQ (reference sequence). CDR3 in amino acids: CASSQDRVFGYTF. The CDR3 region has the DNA TGTGCCAGCAGCCAGGACAGGGTATTCGGCTACACCTTC.

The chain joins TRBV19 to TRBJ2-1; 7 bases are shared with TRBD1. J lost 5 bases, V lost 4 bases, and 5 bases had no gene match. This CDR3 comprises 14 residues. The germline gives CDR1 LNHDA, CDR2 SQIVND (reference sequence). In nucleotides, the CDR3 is TGTGCCAGTAGTAAGAGGGGGCAGAACAATGAGCAGTTCTTC. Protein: CASSKRGQNNEQFF.